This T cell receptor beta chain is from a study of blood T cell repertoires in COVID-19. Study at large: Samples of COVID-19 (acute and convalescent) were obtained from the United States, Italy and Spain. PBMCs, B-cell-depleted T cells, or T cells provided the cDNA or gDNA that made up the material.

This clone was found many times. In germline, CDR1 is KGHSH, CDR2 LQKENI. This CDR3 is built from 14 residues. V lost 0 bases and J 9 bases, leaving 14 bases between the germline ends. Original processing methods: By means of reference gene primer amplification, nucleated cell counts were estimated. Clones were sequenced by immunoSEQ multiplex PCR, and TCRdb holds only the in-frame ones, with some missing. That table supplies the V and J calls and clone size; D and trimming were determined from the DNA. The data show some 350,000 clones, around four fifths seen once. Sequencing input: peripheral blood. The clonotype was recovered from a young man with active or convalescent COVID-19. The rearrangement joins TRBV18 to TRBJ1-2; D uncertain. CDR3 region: CASSPPAQSKSYTF. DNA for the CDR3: TGTGCCAGCTCACCACCGGCTCAATCGAAGAGCTACACCTTC.